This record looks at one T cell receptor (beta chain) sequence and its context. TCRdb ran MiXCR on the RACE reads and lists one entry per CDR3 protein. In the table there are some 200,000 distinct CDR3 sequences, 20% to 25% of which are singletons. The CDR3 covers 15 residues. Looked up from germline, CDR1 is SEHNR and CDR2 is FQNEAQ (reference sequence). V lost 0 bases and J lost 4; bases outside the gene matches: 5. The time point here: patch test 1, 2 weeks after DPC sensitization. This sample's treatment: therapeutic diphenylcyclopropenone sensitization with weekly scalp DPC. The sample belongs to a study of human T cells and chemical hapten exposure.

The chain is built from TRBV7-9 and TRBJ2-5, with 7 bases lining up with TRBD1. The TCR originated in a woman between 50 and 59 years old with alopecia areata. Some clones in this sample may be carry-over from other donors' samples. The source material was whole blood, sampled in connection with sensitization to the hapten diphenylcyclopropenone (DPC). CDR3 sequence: CASSLARNRGETQYF. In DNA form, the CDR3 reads TGTGCCAGCAGCTTAGCGAGGAACAGGGGAGAGACCCAGTACTTC.